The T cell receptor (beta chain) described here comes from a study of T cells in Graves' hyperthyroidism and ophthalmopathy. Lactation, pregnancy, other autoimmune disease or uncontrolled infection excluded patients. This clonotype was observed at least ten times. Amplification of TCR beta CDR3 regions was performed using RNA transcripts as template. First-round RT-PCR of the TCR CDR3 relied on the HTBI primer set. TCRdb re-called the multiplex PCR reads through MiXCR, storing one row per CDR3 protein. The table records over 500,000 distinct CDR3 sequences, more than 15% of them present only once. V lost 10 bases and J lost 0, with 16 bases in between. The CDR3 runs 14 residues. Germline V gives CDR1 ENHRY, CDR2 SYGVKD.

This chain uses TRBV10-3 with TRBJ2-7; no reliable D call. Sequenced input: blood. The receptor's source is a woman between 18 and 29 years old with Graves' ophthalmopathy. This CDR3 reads CATLTSPSSYEQYF. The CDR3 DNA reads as TGTGCCACCCTGACCTCTCCCAGCTCCTACGAGCAGTACTTC.